This T cell receptor beta chain was captured in a study of Tregs in tolerant kidney transplant recipients. Overall study findings and caveats: No direct test of biological reproducibility was done here. Activated donor B cell expansion appeared to reveal the most relevant donor-specific TCRbeta repertoire. In tolerant patients, donor-specific Tregs outgrew total Tregs, suggesting antigen-driven expansion.

Notes on this clone: The antigen is undetermined.

FACS sorting followed a 6-day coculture of CFSE-labeled recipient PBMCs with irradiated graft donor PBMCs. Data came from immunoSEQ multiplex PCR; TCRdb stores just in-frame clones and leaves some out. The data show 7,000 to 9,000 clones, about a third seen once. The V gene lost 3 bases and the J gene lost 2 bases, with 11 bases spanning the gap. This CDR3 contains 14 residues. Per germline, CDR1 MNHEY and CDR2 SMNVEV (reference sequence). The sequencing used CD8+ T cells from blood cultured with allogeneic cells, collected before the transplant. V is TRBV27 and J is TRBJ2-7; D is perhaps TRBD1 (6 bases). The TCR comes from a human patient who received a combined kidney and bone marrow transplant. In DNA form, the CDR3 reads TGTGCCAGCAGTTTTGGGACAACCGCCTACGAGCAGTACTTC. Residues: CASSFGTTAYEQYF.